Listed here are 26 T cell receptor delta chains from one sample, sequenced in a study of gamma-delta T cells after stem cell transplantation. TCRdb re-called clones from the RT-PCR reads using CATT. The sample contains around 10,000 delta-chain clones, 1% to 1.5% of which appear only once. Sequenced sample: gamma-delta T cells. These receptors were obtained from a human donor. It is not recorded whose cells these are; they may come from a transplant donor.

The genes are TRDV2 and TRDJ1; 7 positions agree with TRDD3. The CDR3 covers 14 residues. Germline loops: CDR1 GEAIGNYY, CDR2 EKD. The trim removed 3 bases at V and 0 bases at J, leaving 3 bases unmatched. This CDR3 reads CACDLTGDTDKLIF. The CDR3 region has the DNA TGTGCCTGTGACCTTACTGGGGACACCGATAAACTCATCTTT.

Points on this clone: A read error likely explains this, since a far larger clone differs by one base. Other DNA sequences in the same sample also yield this CDR3. The rearrangement joins TRDV2 to TRDJ1, with D maybe TRDD3 (5 bases). The CDR3 consists of 17 residues. In germline, CDR1 is GEAIGNYY, CDR2 EKD. CDR3 sequence reads: CACDPLTGGMYTDKLIF. The CDR3 nucleotides are TGTGCCTGTGACCCCTTAACGGGAGGGATGTACACCGATAAGCTCATCTTT.

There are a few counts of this clone. The TCRdb protein comes from a much larger clone and disagrees with this DNA's translation at residue 9, likely due to a read error; the protein given here is derived from the DNA. This rearrangement joins TRDV2 to TRDJ1; D remains unclear. This CDR3 contains 14 residues. The V gene's germline CDR1 is GEAIGNYY and CDR2 EKD. V lost 0 bases to trimming and J lost 4 bases, with 11 bases between them. CDR3 in amino acids: CACDTVEYNDKLIF. The CDR3 nucleotides read TGTGCCTGTGACACCGTTGAGTACAACGATAAACTCATCTTT.

Ten or more counts support this clone. The genes are TRDV2 and TRDJ1; weak D call: TRDD3 (6 bases). CDR1 is GEAIGNYY, CDR2 EKD, per germline. The CDR3 is 18 residues long. V lost 3 bases, J lost 0 bases, and 22 bases lay in between. CDR3 DNA sequence: TGTGCCTGTGACCCCCTGGGGATCCAAGACCCGTACACCGATAAACTCATCTTT. This codes for CACDPLGIQDPYTDKLIF.

Of note for this clone: A read error may account for a junction end that differs from germline. The sample carries other DNA sequences with the same CDR3. This rearrangement joins TRDV2 to TRDJ1, with 8 bases matching TRDD3. The CDR3 is 16 amino acids. The germline gives CDR1 GEAIGNYY, CDR2 EKD. CDR3 protein: CACDLLGAPYTDKLIF. CDR3 nucleotide sequence: TGTGCCTGTGACCTACTGGGGGCTCCTTACACCGATAAGCTCATCTTT.

The table lists this clone with a few counts. The mismatch at residue 6 between this DNA's translation and the TCRdb protein of a much larger clone likely reflects a read error; the protein shown is translated from the DNA. The chain links TRDV2 to TRDJ1, with 10 bases fitting TRDD3. The CDR3 has 17 amino acids. Trimming took 0 bases from V and 3 from J; bases not matched to a gene: 9. Germline lookup yields CDR1 GEAIGNYY and CDR2 EKD. The CDR3 DNA reads TGTGCCTGTGACACCGCCCGGGGGATACGAAATCCCGATAAACTCATCTTT. Residues: CACDTARGIRNPDKLIF.

This clone has only a few counts. TCRdb assigns this DNA the protein of a much larger clone, which departs from its translation at residue 8; this likely reflects a read error, and the protein shown comes from translating the DNA. The chain carries TRDV2 and TRDJ1, with 10 bases identical to TRDD3. The trim removed 1 base at V and 9 bases at J, leaving 19 bases unmatched. CDR1 GEAIGNYY and CDR2 EKD come from the germline V gene. This CDR3 spans 18 amino acids. The chain's CDR3 is CACDTILQGPGDTEELIF. The CDR3 DNA is TGTGCCTGTGACACTATCCTACAAGGTCCGGGGGATACGGAAGAACTCATCTTT.

This clone has more than one count but fewer than ten. The protein held in TCRdb is that of a much larger clone and does not match this DNA's translation at residue 8, likely because of a read error; the protein shown is translated from the DNA. This rearrangement joins TRDV2 to TRDJ1; weak D call: TRDD2 (6 bases). The germline V gene encodes CDR1 GEAIGNYY and CDR2 EKD. V lost 0 bases and J 2 bases, leaving 18 bases between the germline ends. The CDR3 runs 17 residues. The CDR3 protein is CACDTHFLQGATDKLIF. CDR3 DNA: TGTGCCTGTGACACCCACTTCCTCCAGGGCGCTACCGATAAACTCATCTTT.

This clone has just a few counts. A read error is possible here, since a much larger clone lies one base away. CDR3 sequence reads: CACDTVPSPVLGDTPRATDKLIF. The CDR3 nucleotides read TGTGCCTGTGACACAGTTCCTAGCCCTGTACTGGGGGATACTCCCCGTGCGACCGATAAACTCATCTTT. This sequence joins TRDV2 and TRDJ1, with 12 bases identical to TRDD3. Germline assignment: CDR1 GEAIGNYY and CDR2 EKD. The CDR3 runs 23 residues. The V gene end was trimmed by 1 base and the J gene end by 2 bases; junction bases not matched to a gene: 25.

This clone was seen ten or more times. The rearrangement links TRDV2 to TRDJ3; 8 bases line up with TRDD3. V dropped 0 bases and J dropped 0; count of bases not matched to a gene: 15. The CDR3 has 22 residues. Germline CDR1 and CDR2: GEAIGNYY and EKD. CDR3 protein: CACDTGGWGTPQSSWDTRQMFF. The CDR3 bases are TGTGCCTGTGACACCGGAGGCTGGGGGACTCCCCAAAGCTCCTGGGACACCCGACAGATGTTTTTC.

This clone showed up just a few times. This chain joins TRDV2 and TRDJ1, with 7 bases lining up with TRDD3. Trimming cost V 3 bases and J 0 bases; bases outside gene matches: 6. In germline, CDR1 is GEAIGNYY, CDR2 EKD. There are 15 residues in the CDR3. CDR3 DNA sequence: TGTGCCTGTGACCTACTGGGGTCCTACACCGATAAACTCATCTTT. Translating it yields CACDLLGSYTDKLIF.

Note on this clone: A read error is the likely source, as a far larger clone sits one nucleotide away. The same CDR3 can be traced to other DNA sequences in this sample. V usage is TRDV2 and J usage is TRDJ1, with a weak D call TRDD3 (6 bases). This CDR3 is 15 amino acids long. V lost 7 bases and J lost 4, with 21 bases in between. Looked up from germline, CDR1 is GEAIGNYY and CDR2 is EKD. In DNA form, the CDR3 reads TGTGCCTGCTCTCTGCTGGGGTCCTTAAGCGATAAACTCATCTTT. Amino acids: CACSLLGSLSDKLIF.

This clone was recorded a few times. V gene TRDV2 combines with J gene TRDJ1; 10 bases map to TRDD3. The V segment lost 4 bases and the J segment 1 base; nucleotides outside the gene matches: 14. The CDR3 runs 18 residues. Germline V gives CDR1 GEAIGNYY, CDR2 EKD. CDR3 region: CACERLTGGWNLTDKLIF. The CDR3 DNA sequence: TGTGCCTGTGAACGCCTTACTGGGGGATGGAACCTCACCGATAAACTCATCTTT.

A remark on this clone: This same CDR3 is encoded by further DNA sequences in the sample. The genes are TRDV2 and TRDJ1, with TRDD3 matching 10 bases. This CDR3 spans 18 amino acids. CDR1 is GEAIGNYY, CDR2 EKD, per germline. Trimming cost V 1 base and J 8 bases; bases outside gene matches: 18. In DNA form, the CDR3 reads TGTGCCTGTGACACAGTGAACTGGGGGATCACGACGACTGACAAACTCATCTTT. Translated, it gives CACDTVNWGITTTDKLIF.

The sample holds a few counts of this clone. The protein held in TCRdb is that of a much larger clone and does not match this DNA's translation at residue 4, likely because of a read error; the protein shown is translated from the DNA. This chain joins TRDV2 and TRDJ1, with 7 bases lining up with TRDD3. Germline CDR1 GEAIGNYY, CDR2 EKD. Trimming removed 5 bases from V and 0 bases from J; junction bases left unmatched: 14. The CDR3 totals 17 residues. The CDR3 region is CACGRLGEPLDTDKLIF. CDR3 in DNA: TGTGCCTGTGGCAGATTGGGGGAGCCTTTAGACACCGATAAACTCATCTTT.

This clone has just a few counts. A read error likely explains why the TCRdb protein, taken from a much larger clone, differs from this DNA's translation at residue 7; the protein shown is translated from the DNA. The chain recombines TRDV2 with TRDJ1, with 8 bases that match TRDD3. Trimming cost V 3 bases and J 2 bases; bases outside gene matches: 19. The CDR3 covers 19 residues. CDR1 is GEAIGNYY and CDR2 is EKD in the germline V gene. DNA of the CDR3: TGTGCCTGTGACCCAATAGCATCTCCTGGGGGAATGGAAACCGATAAACTCATCTTT. Translating gives CACDPIASPGGMETDKLIF.

This clone was detected a few times. A read error likely explains why the TCRdb protein, taken from a much larger clone, differs from this DNA's translation at residue 8; the protein shown is translated from the DNA. The chain is built from TRDV2 and TRDJ1, with D perhaps matching TRDD3 (6 bases). From germline, CDR1 is GEAIGNYY and CDR2 EKD. This CDR3 spans 17 amino acids. V was cut by 0 bases and J by 0 bases, with 16 bases left in between. DNA of the CDR3: TGTGCCTGTGACACCGTGGGGGGTCATGGGGACACCGATAAACTCATCTTT. Encoded protein: CACDTVGGHGDTDKLIF.

To note about this clone: The sample has other DNA sequences that encode this CDR3 too. The rearrangement links TRDV2 to TRDJ1; 11 bases line up with TRDD3. V was pared by 0 bases and J by 1 base, with 3 bases of the junction left unmatched. This CDR3 comprises 16 residues. From germline, CDR1 is GEAIGNYY and CDR2 EKD. CDR3 in DNA: TGTGCCTGTGACACCGTGGGGGATACGCGCACCGATAAACTCATCTTT. Translated, it gives CACDTVGDTRTDKLIF.

Ten or more counts support this clone. Since a much larger clone is just one base distant, this may be a read error. V usage is TRDV2 and J usage is TRDJ3; maybe TRDD3 (5 bases). The CDR3 spans 19 residues. V lost 1 base and J 0 bases, leaving 15 bases between the germline ends. Germline CDR1 is GEAIGNYY and CDR2 is EKD. The CDR3: CACDTIQSATSWDTRQMFF. In DNA, the CDR3 is TGTGCCTGTGACACGATACAGTCCGCCACCTCCTGGGACACCCGACAGATGTTTTTC.

This clone was counted only a few times. A much larger clonotype is one base distant, so this may be a read error. The chain recombines TRDV2 with TRDJ3; 9 bases are a match to TRDD3. The CDR3 covers 26 residues. Germline V gene data show CDR1 as GEAIGNYY and CDR2 as EKD. V lost 0 bases and J lost 2; bases outside the gene matches: 28. CDR3 DNA: TGTGCCTGTGACACCGGATGGAAGGTAGCTGGGGGAGCTGGGGGATCGAGCCCCTGGGACACCCGACAGATGTTTTTC. It specifies CACDTGWKVAGGAGGSSPWDTRQMFF.

This clone was seen only a few times. The protein held in TCRdb is that of a much larger clone and does not match this DNA's translation at residue 9, likely because of a read error; the protein shown is translated from the DNA. This chain links TRDV2 with TRDJ1; 7 positions agree with TRDD3. This CDR3 contains 20 residues. The germline CDR1 and CDR2 sequences are GEAIGNYY and EKD. V dropped 3 bases and J dropped 0; count of bases not matched to a gene: 21. The CDR3 DNA is TGTGCCTGTGACTCCTTAGATGACGCGATGGGGGACGTGTACACCGATAAACTCATCTTT. It encodes CACDSLDDAMGDVYTDKLIF.

As for this clone: The protein that TCRdb holds for this DNA derives from a much larger clone and differs from the translated DNA at residue 4, which likely indicates a read error; the protein shown here is translated from the DNA. This chain joins TRDV2 and TRDJ3, with 12 bases that match TRDD3. The CDR3 loop spans 19 amino acids. Germline-derived CDR1 and CDR2 are GEAIGNYY and EKD. In nucleotides, the CDR3 is TGTGCCTGTGGCACCGCTGGGGGATACGCGTCTTGGGACACCCGACAGATGTTTTTC. Translating gives CACGTAGGYASWDTRQMFF.

V gene TRDV2 combines with J gene TRDJ1, with 8 positions matching TRDD3. The V gene end was trimmed by 0 bases and the J gene end by 1 base; junction bases not matched to a gene: 15. CDR1 is GEAIGNYY and CDR2 is EKD in the germline V gene. The CDR3 sequence is 19 residues long. CDR3 sequence: CACDTGLLVRDTRTDKLIF. CDR3 sequence (DNA): TGTGCCTGTGACACCGGGCTACTGGTGAGGGATACGCGCACCGATAAACTCATCTTT.

J is TRDJ1 and V is TRDV2; 10 bases line up with TRDD3. The CDR3 has 27 residues. The junction had 36 bases not matched to a gene; V was cut back by 0 bases and J by 0 bases. Per the germline V gene, CDR1 is GEAIGNYY and CDR2 is EKD. The CDR3 protein is CACDTVKPSPSGTGGSLGELYTDKLIF. In nucleotides, the CDR3 is TGTGCCTGTGACACCGTGAAACCCTCACCCTCCGGTACTGGGGGATCCTTGGGAGAATTGTACACCGATAAACTCATCTTT.

Turning to this clone: The mismatch at residue 12 between this DNA's translation and the TCRdb protein of a much larger clone likely reflects a read error; the protein shown is translated from the DNA. This rearrangement joins TRDV2 to TRDJ3, with 8 bases identical to TRDD3. J lost 3 bases, V lost 3 bases, and 15 bases had no gene match. Germline lookup yields CDR1 GEAIGNYY and CDR2 EKD. The CDR3 loop spans 20 amino acids. Written as DNA, the CDR3 is TGTGCCTGTGACGATATGTTGGGATACGAAGGCTTCTGGGACACCCGACAGATGTTTTTC. This sequence encodes CACDDMLGYEGFWDTRQMFF.

The table lists this clone with a few counts. This sequence may be a read error, since a much larger clone differs from it by one base. The identical CDR3 is also encoded by other nucleotide sequences in the sample. The chain carries TRDV2 and TRDJ1, with 13 bases aligning to TRDD3. Germline values: CDR1 GEAIGNYY, CDR2 EKD. This CDR3 comprises 16 residues. The V gene end was trimmed by 7 bases and the J gene end by 5 bases; junction bases not matched to a gene: 12. The DNA of the CDR3 is TGTGCCTGCGACGGATTACTGGGGGATACGGGAGATAAACTCATCTTT. It yields the protein CACDGLLGDTGDKLIF.